This T cell receptor beta chain stems from a study of cytomegalovirus exposure and HLA in healthy donors. With respect to this clone: Sequence at one end of the junction differs from germline and may be a read error.

Germline CDR1 is KGHSH and CDR2 is LQKENI. CDR3 length equals 14 residues. The PCR made use of 60 Vbeta and 13 Jbeta primers. Sequencing was performed with immunoSEQ multiplex PCR; in TCRdb, only in-frame clones are kept and a portion is missing. The data show fewer than 200,000 clones, approximately 70% seen once. The clonotype comes from a man aged 40-49 years in good health and CMV-seropositive. Sequences were obtained from PBMCs. The chain carries TRBV18 and TRBJ1-4; 7 bases match TRBD1. The CDR3 loop is CASSGGQSNERLFF. In DNA, the CDR3 is TGTGCCAGCTCCGGGGGACAGAGTAATGAAAGACTGTTTTTT.